One and the same sample provided the 21 T cell receptor beta chains below, sequenced in a study of regulatory T cells in long-lasting Graves disease. Time point denoted: newly diagnosed GD, antithyroid drugs for less than 3 months. RNA from PBMCs was the source of the TCR library. With iRepertoire HTBI primers and Arm-PCR of CDR3 regions, TCR beta libraries were built. In TCRdb, the multiplex PCR reads were re-called with MiXCR into one record per CDR3 protein. The table shows a few hundred thousand distinct CDR3 sequences, with about an eighth occurring only once. These same records also appear under a second study, on T cells in Graves' hyperthyroidism and ophthalmopathy.

The input for sequencing was peripheral blood mononuclear cells (PBMCs), taken at new diagnosis, from a patient treated with antithyroid drugs. The receptors originated from a woman younger than 30 with Graves disease.

This sequence joins TRBV20-1 and TRBJ2-3; 7 bases align to TRBD1. The germline CDR1 and CDR2 sequences are DFQATT and SNEGSKA (reference sequence). Unmatched junction bases numbered 8, after V lost 6 bases and J lost 5 bases. This CDR3 comprises 13 residues. The CDR3 sequence: CSASRQGGDTQYF. The CDR3 coding sequence is TGCAGTGCCAGCAGACAGGGTGGAGATACGCAGTATTTT.

This clonotype was detected many times. The chain recombines TRBV2 with TRBJ2-1; 8 nucleotides align to TRBD1. The junction had 12 bases not matched to a gene; V was cut back by 5 bases and J by 9 bases. Germline V gene lookup returns CDR1 SNHLY and CDR2 FYNNEI. The CDR3 consists of 15 residues. This CDR3 is CASSLQTGAPGEQFF. CDR3 coding DNA: TGTGCCAGCAGTTTACAGACAGGGGCGCCGGGTGAGCAGTTCTTC.

A few counts support this clonotype. The chain carries TRBV20-1 and TRBJ1-5; unclear D gene. With 6 bases removed from V and 0 bases from J, the gap between germline ends came to 18 bases. This CDR3 contains 16 residues. Germline-derived CDR1 and CDR2 are DFQATT and SNEGSKA (reference sequence). The CDR3 reads CSAVIGNFNSNQPQHF. The CDR3 region has the DNA TGCAGTGCCGTGATAGGTAATTTCAATAGCAATCAGCCCCAGCATTTT.

A remark on this clonotype: This may stem from a read error, because a much larger clone lies one nucleotide away. The chain is built from TRBV6-2 or TRBV6-3 and TRBJ2-7, with 7 positions matching TRBD1. V lost 8 bases, J lost 0 bases, and 7 bases stayed unmatched. The germline V gene encodes CDR1 MNHEY and CDR2 SVGEGT. The CDR3 totals 14 residues. The chain's CDR3 is CASGKGTASYEQYV. CDR3 nucleotide sequence: TGTGCCAGCGGGAAAGGGACAGCCTCCTACGAGCAGTACGTC.

At least ten counts were recorded for this clonotype. One end of the junction varies from germline; a read error may be responsible. The chain uses TRBV12-3 or TRBV12-4 and TRBJ2-2; 9 positions agree with TRBD2. CDR3 length equals 15 residues. CDR3 residues: CASSLAGTNTGELFF. The CDR3 DNA reads as TGTGCCAGCAGTCTAGCGGGGACGAACACCGGGGAGCTGTTTTTT.

This clonotype was observed at least ten times. This chain links TRBV6-5 with TRBJ1-2, with a tentative D call TRBD1 (5 bases). Germline assignment: CDR1 MNHEY and CDR2 SVGAGI. There are 14 residues in the CDR3. Trimming removed 2 bases from V and 4 bases from J, with 11 bases in between. The CDR3 spells CASSYRDGFYGYTF. Written as DNA, the CDR3 is TGTGCCAGCAGTTACCGGGACGGATTCTATGGCTACACCTTC.

This clonotype was seen ten or more times. The chain combines TRBV20-1 with TRBJ2-5; D may be TRBD1 (6 bases). Germline V gene sequence: CDR1 DFQATT, CDR2 SNEGSKA (reference sequence). Trimming took off 0 bases at V and 5 bases at J, with 13 bases between the two ends. The CDR3 contains 14 residues. CDR3 in amino acids: CSARDGGRAETQYF. The CDR3 DNA sequence: TGCAGTGCTAGAGATGGGGGCAGGGCTGAGACCCAGTACTTC.

This clonotype was detected a few times. This rearrangement joins TRBV28 to TRBJ1-1, with no clear D. The CDR3 has 13 residues. The V end lost 3 bases, the J end lost 1 base, and 6 bases lay between the germline ends. Per germline, CDR1 MDHEN and CDR2 SYDVKM. The CDR3 is CASSFSTNTEAFF. CDR3 coding DNA: TGTGCCAGCAGTTTCTCTACGAACACTGAAGCTTTCTTT.

The J gene is TRBJ1-5, the V gene TRBV20-1; the D is unclear. CDR3 length equals 15 residues. CDR1 is DFQATT, CDR2 SNEGSKA, per germline (reference sequence). Trimming took off 1 base at V and 2 bases at J, with 12 bases between the two ends. This CDR3 reads CSARVVSAGNQPQHF. DNA for the CDR3: TGCAGTGCTAGAGTGGTCTCAGCAGGCAATCAGCCCCAGCATTTT.

This clonotype was detected many times. The chain employs TRBV6-5 and TRBJ1-1; weak D call: TRBD1 (5 bases). CDR3 length: 17 amino acids. The V and J ends lost 0 bases and 4 bases respectively, with 18 bases between them. From germline, CDR1 is MNHEY and CDR2 SVGAGI. The CDR3 spells CASSYSSTGRWGTEAFF. CDR3 coding DNA: TGTGCCAGCAGTTACTCGAGCACAGGACGGTGGGGCACTGAAGCTTTCTTT.

This clonotype has more than one count but fewer than ten. The chain employs TRBV14 and TRBJ2-2; no firm D call. There are 16 residues in the CDR3. The germline gives CDR1 SGHDN, CDR2 FVKESK. With 0 bases removed from V and 7 bases from J, the gap between germline ends came to 15 bases. Written as DNA, the CDR3 is TGTGCCAGCAGCCAAGAGGGCGGCGTCCAGCTCGGGGAGCTGTTTTTT. Its protein product is CASSQEGGVQLGELFF.

V and J are TRBV4-2 and TRBJ2-1; D unclear. Germline V CDR1 and CDR2: LGHNA, YNFKEQ. The CDR3 contains 17 residues. Trimming removed 0 bases at V and 2 bases at J, with 14 bases between. As DNA, the CDR3 is TGTGCCAGCAGCCAAGATGGGCGACGATGGGCCTACAATGAGCAGTTCTTC. Protein: CASSQDGRRWAYNEQFF.

This clonotype was picked up many times. The chain is built from TRBV7-9 and TRBJ2-7; D not certain. CDR1 and CDR2 from the germline V gene are SEHNR and FQNEAQ (reference sequence). CDR3 size: 12 residues. V gave up 4 bases and J gave up 2 bases, with 6 bases separating them. As DNA, the CDR3 is TGTGCCAGCAGCTCCGTGACCTACGAGCAGTACTTC. Amino acids: CASSSVTYEQYF.

This chain connects TRBV6-2 or TRBV6-3 to TRBJ1-6; no firm D call. CDR3 length equals 15 residues. Germline CDR1 MNHEY, CDR2 SVGEGT. The germline V and J ends were trimmed by 6 bases and 6 bases, with 15 bases remaining between them. CDR3: CASRDSDTTNSPLHF. The CDR3 nucleotides read TGTGCCAGCAGGGACTCAGACACGACTAATTCACCCCTCCACTTT.

On this clonotype itself: Possible read error: a much larger clone is one base away. The V call is TRBV19, the J call TRBJ1-1; D is uncertain. Germline loops: CDR1 LNHDA, CDR2 SQIVND (reference sequence). The CDR3 contains 13 residues. CDR3 sequence (DNA): TGTGCCAGTAGTAGGACCCTAACAACTGAAGATTTCTTT. It yields the protein CASSRTLTTEDFF.

Only a few counts were recorded for this clonotype. A much larger clone lies a single base off, so this may be a read error. V and J are TRBV6-9 and TRBJ1-1; D unresolved. From germline, CDR1 is MNHGY and CDR2 SVAAGI. The CDR3 sequence is 15 residues long. Trimming took off 3 bases at V and 9 bases at J, with 20 bases between the two ends. The CDR3 bases are TGTGCCAGCAGTTACAGATCTCGATCTGCGGGGAAAGCTTTCTTT. Translation: CASSYRSRSAGKAFF.

This clonotype has only a few counts. A read error may explain this, as a much larger clone is one base away. The rearrangement joins TRBV7-2 to TRBJ2-7; D may match TRBD1 or TRBD2 (5 bases each). Germline V CDR1 and CDR2: SGHTA, FQGNSA. V gave up 2 bases and J gave up 6 bases, with 26 bases separating them. The CDR3 length is 18 residues. The CDR3 region is CASSLLVQSGPSTLEQYF. The DNA for the CDR3 is TGTGCCAGCAGCTTATTGGTGCAGTCGGGACCCAGCACCCTCGAGCAGTACTTC.

This clonotype was seen a few times. The chain joins TRBV4-2 to TRBJ2-1; D remains unclear. Germline V gene sequence: CDR1 LGHNA, CDR2 YNFKEQ. V was trimmed by 1 base and J by 7 bases, leaving 11 bases between them. The CDR3 sequence is 14 residues long. CDR3 sequence (DNA): TGTGCCAGCAGCCAAGTTGAAACGGCTAATGAGCAGTTCTTC. It codes for CASSQVETANEQFF.

This clonotype showed up many times. J is TRBJ2-7 and V is TRBV7-2, with 8 bases aligning to TRBD2. Germline-derived CDR1 and CDR2 are SGHTA and FQGNSA. Losses at the gene ends were 1 base for V and 2 bases for J; bases not matched to a gene: 7. The CDR3 runs 16 residues. The CDR3 is CASSLGGGRPTYEQYF. CDR3 DNA sequence: TGTGCCAGCAGCTTAGGTGGCGGGAGGCCGACCTACGAGCAGTACTTC.

In this sample, this clonotype turned up many times. CDR3 nucleotides: TGTGCCAGCAGAAGGCGGGGCTACAATGAGCAGTTCTTC. Translated: CASRRRGYNEQFF. The rearrangement links TRBV5-5 to TRBJ2-1; TRBD2 is a possible D gene (6 bases). The CDR3 loop spans 13 amino acids. Trimming removed 5 bases from V and 3 bases from J, with 9 bases in between. Germline CDR1 is SGHKS and CDR2 is YYEKEE (reference sequence).

This clonotype was recorded many times. In nucleotides, the CDR3 is TGTGCCAGCAGACCCGAATTAGCCAAAAACATTCAGTACTTC. Translating it yields CASRPELAKNIQYF. The chain recombines TRBV2 with TRBJ2-4, with no clear D. Germline V gene data show CDR1 as SNHLY and CDR2 as FYNNEI. V was cut by 6 bases and J by 0 bases, with 9 bases left in between. This CDR3 comprises 14 residues.